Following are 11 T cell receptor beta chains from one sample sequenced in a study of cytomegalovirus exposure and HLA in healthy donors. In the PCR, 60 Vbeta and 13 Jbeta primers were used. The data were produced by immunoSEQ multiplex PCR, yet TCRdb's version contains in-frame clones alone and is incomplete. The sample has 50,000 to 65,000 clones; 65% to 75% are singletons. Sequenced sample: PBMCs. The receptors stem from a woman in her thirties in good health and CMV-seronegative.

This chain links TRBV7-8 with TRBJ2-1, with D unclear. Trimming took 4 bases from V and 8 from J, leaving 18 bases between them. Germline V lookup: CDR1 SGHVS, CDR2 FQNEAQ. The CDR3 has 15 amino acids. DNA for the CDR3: TGTGCCAGCAGCTCAATTAAAGAAGCGCTCGATGAGCAGTTCTTC. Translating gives CASSSIKEALDEQFF.

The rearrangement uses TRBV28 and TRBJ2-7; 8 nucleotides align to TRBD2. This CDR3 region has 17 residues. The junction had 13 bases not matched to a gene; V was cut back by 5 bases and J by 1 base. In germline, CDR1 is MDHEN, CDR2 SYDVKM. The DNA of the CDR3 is TGTGCCAGCAGTCCCAAGGCCCTAGCGGGCCTTTCCTACGAGCAGTACTTC. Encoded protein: CASSPKALAGLSYEQYF.

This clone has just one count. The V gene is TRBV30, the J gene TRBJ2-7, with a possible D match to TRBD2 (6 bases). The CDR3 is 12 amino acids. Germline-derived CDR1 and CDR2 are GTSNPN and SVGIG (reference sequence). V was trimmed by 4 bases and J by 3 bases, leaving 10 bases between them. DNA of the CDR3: TGTGCCTGGAATACGGGAGTCTACGAGCAGTACTTC. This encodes CAWNTGVYEQYF.

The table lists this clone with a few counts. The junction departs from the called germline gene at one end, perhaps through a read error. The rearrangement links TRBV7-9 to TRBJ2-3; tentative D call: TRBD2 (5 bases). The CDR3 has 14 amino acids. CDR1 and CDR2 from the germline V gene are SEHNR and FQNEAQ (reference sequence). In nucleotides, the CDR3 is TGTTCCAGCAGCTCCTTTACTAGTACAGATACGCAGTATTTT. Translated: CSSSSFTSTDTQYF.

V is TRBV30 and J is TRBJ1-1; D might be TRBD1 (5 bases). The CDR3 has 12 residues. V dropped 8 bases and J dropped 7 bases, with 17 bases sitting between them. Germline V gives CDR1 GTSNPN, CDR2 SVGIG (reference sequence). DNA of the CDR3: TGTGCCCAAGTCACCCCGGGGGGTGAAGCTTTCTTT. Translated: CAQVTPGGEAFF.

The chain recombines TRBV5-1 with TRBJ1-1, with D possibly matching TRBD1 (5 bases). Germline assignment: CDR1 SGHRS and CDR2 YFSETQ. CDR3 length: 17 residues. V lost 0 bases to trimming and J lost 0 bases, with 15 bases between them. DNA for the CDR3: TGCGCCAGCAGCTTGGACCCCTCGGACATTATGAACACTGAAGCTTTCTTT. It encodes CASSLDPSDIMNTEAFF.

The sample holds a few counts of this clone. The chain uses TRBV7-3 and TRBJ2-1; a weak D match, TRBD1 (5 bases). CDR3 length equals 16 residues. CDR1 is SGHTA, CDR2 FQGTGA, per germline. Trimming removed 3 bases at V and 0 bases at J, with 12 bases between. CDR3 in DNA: TGTGCCAGCAGCTTGGGGCACATCGGCTCCTACAATGAGCAGTTCTTC. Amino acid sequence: CASSLGHIGSYNEQFF.

The CDR3 protein is CASSRRSGSKNEQFF. In nucleotides, the CDR3 is TGTGCCAGCAGCCGTAGGAGCGGGAGTAAAAATGAGCAGTTCTTC. V usage is TRBV9 and J usage is TRBJ2-1; 8 positions match TRBD2. V lost 4 bases and J lost 7; bases outside the gene matches: 10. Per the germline V gene, CDR1 is SGDLS and CDR2 is YYNGEE. The CDR3 covers 15 residues.

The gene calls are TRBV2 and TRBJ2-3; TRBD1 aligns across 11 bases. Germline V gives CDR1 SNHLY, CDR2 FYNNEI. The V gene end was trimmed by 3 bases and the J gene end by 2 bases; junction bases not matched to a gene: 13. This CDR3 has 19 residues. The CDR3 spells CASSERDRGDASPTDTQYF. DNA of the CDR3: TGTGCCAGCAGTGAGAGGGACAGGGGGGATGCGTCCCCCACAGATACGCAGTATTTT.

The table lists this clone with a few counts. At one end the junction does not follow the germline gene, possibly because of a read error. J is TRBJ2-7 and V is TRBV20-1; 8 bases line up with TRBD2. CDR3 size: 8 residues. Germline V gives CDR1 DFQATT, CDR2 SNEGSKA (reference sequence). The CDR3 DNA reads TGCAGTGAGTGTAGCGGGGTCTTC. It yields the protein CSECSGVF.

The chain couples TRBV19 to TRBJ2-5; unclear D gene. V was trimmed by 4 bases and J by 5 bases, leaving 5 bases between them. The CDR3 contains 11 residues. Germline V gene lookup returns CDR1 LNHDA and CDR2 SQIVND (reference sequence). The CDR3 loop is CASSTRETQYF. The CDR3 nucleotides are TGTGCCAGTAGTACCCGGGAGACCCAGTACTTC. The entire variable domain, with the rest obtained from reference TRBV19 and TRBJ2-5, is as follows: DGGITQSPKYLFRKEGQNVTLSCEQNLNHDAMYWYRQDPGQGLRLIYYSQIVNDFQKGDIAEGYSVSREKKESFPLTVTSAQKNPTAFYLCASSTRETQYFGPGTRLLVL.